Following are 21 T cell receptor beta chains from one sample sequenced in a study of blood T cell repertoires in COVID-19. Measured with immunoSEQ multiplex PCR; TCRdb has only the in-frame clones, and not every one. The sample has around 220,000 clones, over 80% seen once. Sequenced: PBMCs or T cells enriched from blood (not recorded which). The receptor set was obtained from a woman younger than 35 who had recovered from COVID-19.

The CDR3 loop is CASTYRGESPLHF. The CDR3 nucleotides read TGTGCCAGTACGTACAGGGGGGAATCACCCCTCCACTTT. V usage is TRBV19 and J usage is TRBJ1-6, with TRBD1 matching 8 bases. J gave up 10 bases and V 7 bases, and 6 bases lay outside the gene matches. Germline V gene lookup returns CDR1 LNHDA and CDR2 SQIVND (reference sequence). CDR3 length: 13 residues.

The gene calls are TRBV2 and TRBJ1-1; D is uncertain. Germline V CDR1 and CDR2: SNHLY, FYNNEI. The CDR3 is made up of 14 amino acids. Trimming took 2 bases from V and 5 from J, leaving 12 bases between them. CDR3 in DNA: TGTGCCAGCAGTGAATCGCCCCGGAGGACTGAAGCTTTCTTT. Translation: CASSESPRRTEAFF. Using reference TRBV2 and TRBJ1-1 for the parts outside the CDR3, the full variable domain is EPEVTQTPSHQVTQMGQEVILRCVPISNHLYFYWYRQILGQKVEFLVSFYNNEISEKSEIFDDQFSVERPDGSNFTLKIRSTKLEDSAMYFCASSESPRRTEAFFGQGTRLTVV.

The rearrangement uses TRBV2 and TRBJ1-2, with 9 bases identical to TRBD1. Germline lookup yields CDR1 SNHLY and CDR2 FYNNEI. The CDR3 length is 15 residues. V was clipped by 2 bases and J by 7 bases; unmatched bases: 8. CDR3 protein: CASSELQGARSGYTF. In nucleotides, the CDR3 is TGTGCCAGCAGTGAACTACAGGGGGCGCGGAGTGGCTACACCTTC.

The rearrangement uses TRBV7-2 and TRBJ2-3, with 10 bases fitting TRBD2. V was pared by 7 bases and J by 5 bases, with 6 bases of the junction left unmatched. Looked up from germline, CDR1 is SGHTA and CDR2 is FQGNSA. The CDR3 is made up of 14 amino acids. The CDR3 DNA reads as TGTGCCAGCAAGCGGGGGGGCGTAGAAGATACGCAGTATTTT. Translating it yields CASKRGGVEDTQYF.

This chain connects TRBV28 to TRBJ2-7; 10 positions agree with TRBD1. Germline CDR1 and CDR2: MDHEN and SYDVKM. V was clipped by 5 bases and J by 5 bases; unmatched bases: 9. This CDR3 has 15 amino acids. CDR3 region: CASSGGGQGGDEQYF. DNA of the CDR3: TGTGCCAGCAGTGGAGGAGGACAGGGGGGCGACGAGCAGTACTTC. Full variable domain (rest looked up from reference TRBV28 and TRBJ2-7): DVKVTQSSRYLVKRTGEKVFLECVQDMDHENMFWYRQDPGLGLRLIYFSYDVKMKEKGDIPEGYSVSREKKERFSLILESASTNQTSMYLCASSGGGQGGDEQYFGPGTRLTVT.

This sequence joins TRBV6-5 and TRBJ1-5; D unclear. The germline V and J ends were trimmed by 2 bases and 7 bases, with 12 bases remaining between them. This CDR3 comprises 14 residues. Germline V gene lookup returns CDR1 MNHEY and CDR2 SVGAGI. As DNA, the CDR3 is TGTGCCAGCAGTTACGACGGTTCGCGGCAGCCCCAGCATTTT. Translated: CASSYDGSRQPQHF.

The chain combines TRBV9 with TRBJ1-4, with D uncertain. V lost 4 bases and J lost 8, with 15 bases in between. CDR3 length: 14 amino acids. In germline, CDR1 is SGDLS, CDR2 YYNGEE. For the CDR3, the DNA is TGTGCCAGCAGCCTGGGTGGAGAGTACGAAAAACTGTTTTTT. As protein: CASSLGGEYEKLFF.

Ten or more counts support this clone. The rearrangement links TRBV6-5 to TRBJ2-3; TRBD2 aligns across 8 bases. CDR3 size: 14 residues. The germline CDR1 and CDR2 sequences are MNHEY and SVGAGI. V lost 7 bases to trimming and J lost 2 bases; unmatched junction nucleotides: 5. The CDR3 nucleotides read TGTGCCAGCACCCCCGGGAGGGCCACAGATACGCAGTATTTT. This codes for CASTPGRATDTQYF.

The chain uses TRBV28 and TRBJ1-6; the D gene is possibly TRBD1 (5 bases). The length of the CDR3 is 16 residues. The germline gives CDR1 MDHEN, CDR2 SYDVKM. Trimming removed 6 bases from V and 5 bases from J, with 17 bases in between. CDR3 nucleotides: TGTGCCAGCAGCTCCCTGGGGGGGGATAATAATTCACCCCTCCACTTT. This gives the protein CASSSLGGDNNSPLHF.

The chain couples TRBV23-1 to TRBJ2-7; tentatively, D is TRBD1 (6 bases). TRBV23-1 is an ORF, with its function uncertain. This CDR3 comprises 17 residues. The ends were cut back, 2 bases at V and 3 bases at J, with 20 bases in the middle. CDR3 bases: TGCGCCAGCAGTCAAAAGGGACACCGGGCGGGTAGCTACGAGCAGTACTTC. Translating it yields CASSQKGHRAGSYEQYF.

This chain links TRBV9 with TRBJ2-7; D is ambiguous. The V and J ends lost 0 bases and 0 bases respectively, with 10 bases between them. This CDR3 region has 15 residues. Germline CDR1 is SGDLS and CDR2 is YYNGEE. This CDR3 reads CASSVGSPGSYEQYF. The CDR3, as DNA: TGTGCCAGCAGCGTAGGTAGCCCTGGCTCCTACGAGCAGTACTTC.

The CDR3 DNA reads as TGCGCCAGCAGCCAAGACAGGGCCAGAGGCTACACCTTC. Encoded protein: CASSQDRARGYTF. The chain links TRBV4-3 to TRBJ1-2, with D possibly TRBD1 on 5 matching bases. With 0 bases removed from V and 8 bases from J, the gap between germline ends came to 10 bases. The CDR3 sequence is 13 residues long. The V gene's germline CDR1 is LGHNA and CDR2 YSLEER.

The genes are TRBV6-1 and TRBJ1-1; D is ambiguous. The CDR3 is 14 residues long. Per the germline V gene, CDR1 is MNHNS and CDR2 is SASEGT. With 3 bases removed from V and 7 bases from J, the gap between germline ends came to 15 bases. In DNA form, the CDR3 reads TGTGCCAGCAGTGATGTGGCCGCAGGACTTGAAGCTTTCTTT. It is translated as CASSDVAAGLEAFF.

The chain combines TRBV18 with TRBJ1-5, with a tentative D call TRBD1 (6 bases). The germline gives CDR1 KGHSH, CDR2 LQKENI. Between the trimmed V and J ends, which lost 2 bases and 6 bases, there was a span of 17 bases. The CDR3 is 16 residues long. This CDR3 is CASSPSSAGATQPQHF. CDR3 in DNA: TGTGCCAGCTCACCATCTTCGGCAGGGGCAACTCAGCCCCAGCATTTT.

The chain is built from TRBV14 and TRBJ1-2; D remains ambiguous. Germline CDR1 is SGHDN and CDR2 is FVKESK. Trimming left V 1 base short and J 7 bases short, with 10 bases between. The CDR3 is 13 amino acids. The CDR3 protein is CASSQGMRAGYTF. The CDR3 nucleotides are TGTGCCAGCAGCCAAGGGATGAGGGCTGGCTACACCTTC.

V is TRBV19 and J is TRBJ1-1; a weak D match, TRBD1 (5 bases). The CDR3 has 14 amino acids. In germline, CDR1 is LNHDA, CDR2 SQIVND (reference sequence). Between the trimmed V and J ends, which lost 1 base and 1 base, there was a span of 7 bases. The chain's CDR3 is CASSIGGRNTEAFF. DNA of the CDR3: TGTGCCAGTAGTATAGGGGGCAGGAACACTGAAGCTTTCTTT.

CDR3 sequence reads: CASRDRGREEKLFF. The CDR3 DNA reads TGTGCCAGCCGCGACAGGGGGCGGGAGGAAAAACTGTTTTTT. The rearrangement uses TRBV4-2 and TRBJ1-4, with 10 bases lining up with TRBD1. The germline gives CDR1 LGHNA, CDR2 YNFKEQ. The CDR3 runs 14 residues. V gave up 8 bases and J gave up 8 bases; unmatched junction bases: 8.

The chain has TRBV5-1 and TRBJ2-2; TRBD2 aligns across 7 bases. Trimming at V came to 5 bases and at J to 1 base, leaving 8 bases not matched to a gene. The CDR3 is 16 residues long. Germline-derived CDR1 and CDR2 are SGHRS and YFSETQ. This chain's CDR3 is CASRPSGGLNTGELFF. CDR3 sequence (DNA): TGCGCCAGCAGACCTAGCGGCGGGTTGAACACCGGGGAGCTGTTTTTT.

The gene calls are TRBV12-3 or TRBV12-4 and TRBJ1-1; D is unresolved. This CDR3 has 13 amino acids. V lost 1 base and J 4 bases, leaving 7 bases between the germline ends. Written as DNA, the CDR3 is TGTGCCAGCAGTTTAGACAGATTCACTGAAGCTTTCTTT. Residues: CASSLDRFTEAFF.

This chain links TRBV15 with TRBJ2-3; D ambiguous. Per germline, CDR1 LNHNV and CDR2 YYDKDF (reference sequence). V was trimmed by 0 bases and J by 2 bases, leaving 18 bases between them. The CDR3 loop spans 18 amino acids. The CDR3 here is CATSREVFRSEHTDTQYF. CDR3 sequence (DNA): TGTGCCACCAGCAGAGAGGTTTTCAGAAGCGAACACACAGATACGCAGTATTTT.

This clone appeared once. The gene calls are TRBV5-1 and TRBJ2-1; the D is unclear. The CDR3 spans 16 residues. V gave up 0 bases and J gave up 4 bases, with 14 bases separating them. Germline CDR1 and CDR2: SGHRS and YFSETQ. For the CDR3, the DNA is TGCGCCAGCAGCTTGGTAAGACTCGTTAAATACAATGAGCAGTTCTTC. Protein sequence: CASSLVRLVKYNEQFF.